The source of this T cell receptor beta chain is a study of blood T cell repertoires in COVID-19. This clone was counted once. Profiling relied on immunoSEQ multiplex PCR, and the TCRdb table lists in-frame clones only, not all of them. This sample has about 180,000 clones, with under 85% found just once. Germline assignment: CDR1 MDHEN and CDR2 SYDVKM. Trimming cost V 6 bases and J 2 bases; bases outside gene matches: 10. The CDR3 runs to 17 residues. The chain combines TRBV28 with TRBJ1-3; 10 bases map to TRBD1. Input material: peripheral blood. This clonotype was obtained from a woman in her seventies with COVID-19, enrolled during active disease. CDR3 in amino acids: CASSPVLGQGAGNTIYF. The DNA of the CDR3 is TGTGCCAGCAGCCCCGTTCTTGGACAGGGGGCTGGAAACACCATATATTTT.